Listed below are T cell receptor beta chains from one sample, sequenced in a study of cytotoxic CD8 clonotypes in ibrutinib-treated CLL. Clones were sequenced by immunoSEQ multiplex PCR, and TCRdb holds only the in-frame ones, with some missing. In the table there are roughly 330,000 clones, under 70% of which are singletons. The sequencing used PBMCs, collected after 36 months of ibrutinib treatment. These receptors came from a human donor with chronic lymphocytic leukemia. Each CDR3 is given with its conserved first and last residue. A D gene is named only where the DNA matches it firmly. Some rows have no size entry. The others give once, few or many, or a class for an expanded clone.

CASSLALSHNEQFF TGTGCCAGCAGCTTAGCGCTGTCTCACAATGAGCAGTTCTTC TRBJ2-1 - - TRBV7-9
CASSWSNTGELFF TGCGCCAGCAGTTGGTCGAACACCGGGGAGCTGTTTTTT TRBJ2-2 few - TRBV5-1
CASSPRGDGNYGYTF TGTGCCAGCAGCCCTAGAGGGGACGGGAACTATGGCTACACCTTC TRBJ1-2 - - TRBV11-1
CASSLDGYGYTF TGTGCCAGCAGCCTGGACGGTTATGGCTACACCTTC TRBJ1-2 - - TRBV7-2
CASGSSANSYGYTF TGTGCCAGCGGATCCTCGGCGAATAGCTATGGCTACACCTTC TRBJ1-2 few - TRBV9
CASNVGTSAETQYF TGTGCCAGCAACGTAGGGACTAGCGCAGAGACCCAGTACTTC TRBJ2-5 - TRBD2 TRBV9
CASSLRGQGAFSNQPQHF TGTGCCAGCAGCTTGCGGGGACAGGGGGCCTTTAGCAATCAGCCCCAGCATTTT TRBJ1-5 - TRBD1 TRBV5-6
CASNSWGVTDTQYF TGTGCCAGCAATAGCTGGGGTGTTACAGATACGCAGTATTTT TRBJ2-3 once - TRBV5-8
CASSSPTGAYAFF TGTGCCAGCAGCTCACCGACAGGGGCGTACGCTTTCTTT TRBJ1-1 - TRBD1 TRBV5-6
CASSPGQGIAYEQYF TGTGCCAGCAGCCCTGGACAGGGGATCGCCTACGAGCAGTACTTC TRBJ2-7 - TRBD1 TRBV27
CASSIVREAIEQFF TGTGCCAGTAGTATTGTTCGGGAGGCAATTGAGCAGTTCTTC TRBJ2-1 - TRBD2 TRBV19
CASSYSSAGTDTQYF TGTGCCAGCAGTTACTCTTCGGCGGGCACAGATACGCAGTATTTT TRBJ2-3 - - TRBV6-5
CSVERQGSLIYTF TGCAGCGTTGAACGTCAGGGGTCGCTAATCTACACCTTC TRBJ1-2 - - TRBV29-1
CASSLQGAGEQFF TGTGCCAGCAGTCTACAGGGGGCAGGTGAGCAGTTCTTC TRBJ2-1 - TRBD1 TRBV28
CASSSRDRGVYEQYF TGTGCCAGCAGCTCCCGGGACAGGGGTGTTTACGAGCAGTACTTC TRBJ2-7 few TRBD1 TRBV7-9
CASSLPGLAGKLYF TGTGCCAGCAGCTTACCGGGTCTAGCGGGAAAGCTGTATTTT TRBJ2-3 - TRBD2 TRBV11-2
CASSLATQSAFF TGTGCCAGCAGCTTGGCAACCCAGTCGGCTTTCTTT TRBJ1-1 - - TRBV5-4
CASSLYAGSSYEQYF TGTGCCAGCAGTTTATATGCGGGAAGCTCCTACGAGCAGTACTTC TRBJ2-7 - - TRBV28
CATSALLWTSEGYEQYF TGTGCCACCAGCGCACTTCTCTGGACTAGCGAGGGATACGAGCAGTACTTC TRBJ2-7 - TRBD2 TRBV15
CSAHARAEAFF TGCAGCGCCCATGCTAGGGCTGAAGCTTTCTTT TRBJ1-1 few - TRBV29-1
CASSRTGQNYGYTF TGTGCCAGCAGCCGGACAGGGCAGAACTATGGCTACACCTTC TRBJ1-2 few TRBD1 TRBV11-1
CASSFPLAGGRDTQYF TGTGCCAGCAGCTTTCCCTTGGCGGGAGGAAGGGATACGCAGTATTTT TRBJ2-3 - TRBD2 TRBV7-2
CASSYTRGKEGYTF TGTGCCAGCAGTTACACCAGGGGTAAGGAAGGCTACACCTTC TRBJ1-2 - - TRBV6-6
CASSEGGAEAFF TGTGCCAGCAGCGAGGGAGGGGCCGAAGCTTTCTTT TRBJ1-1 - - TRBV9